This T cell receptor beta chain was observed in a study of early T cells in non-severe SARS-CoV-2 infection. The V gene's germline CDR1 is DFQATT and CDR2 SNEGSKA (reference sequence). The CDR3 length is 12 residues. V dropped 3 bases and J dropped 4 bases, with 9 bases sitting between them. TCRdb re-derived calls from the 5' RACE reads in MiXCR, one entry per CDR3 protein. Of around 70,000 distinct CDR3 sequences listed, 10% are singletons. Sequencing used whole blood, obtained at baseline. V gene TRBV20-1 combines with J gene TRBJ1-1; D unresolved. The TCR was taken from an adult who was a healthcare worker with PCR-confirmed SARS-CoV-2 infection or an uninfected control (not recorded which). The CDR3 DNA follows: TGCAGTGCTAGTGCGTCCCTCACTGAAGCTTTCTTT. Amino acids: CSASASLTEAFF.